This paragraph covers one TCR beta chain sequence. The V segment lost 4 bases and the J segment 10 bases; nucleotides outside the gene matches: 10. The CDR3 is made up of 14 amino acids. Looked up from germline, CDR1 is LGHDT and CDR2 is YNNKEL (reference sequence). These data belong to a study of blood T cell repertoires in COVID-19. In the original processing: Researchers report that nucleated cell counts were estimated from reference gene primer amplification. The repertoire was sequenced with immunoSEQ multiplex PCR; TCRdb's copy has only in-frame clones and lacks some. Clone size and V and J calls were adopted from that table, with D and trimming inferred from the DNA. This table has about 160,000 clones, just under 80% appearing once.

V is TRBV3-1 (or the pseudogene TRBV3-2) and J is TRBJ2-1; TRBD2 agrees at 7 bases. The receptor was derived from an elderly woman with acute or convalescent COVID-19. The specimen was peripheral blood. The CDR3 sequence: CASSPTTTSLEQFF. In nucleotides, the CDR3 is TGTGCCAGCAGCCCAACCACGACTAGCTTGGAGCAGTTCTTC.